This T cell receptor beta chain was identified in a study of T cell responses to AZD1222 COVID-19 vaccine. V gave up 4 bases and J gave up 1 base, with 13 bases separating them. Germline assignment: CDR1 SGHTA and CDR2 FQGTGA. The CDR3 totals 16 residues. Sequenced by immunoSEQ multiplex PCR; TCRdb stores in-frame clones only, minus some. The sample carries 100,000 to 150,000 clones, approximately 90% recorded once. V gene TRBV7-3 combines with J gene TRBJ2-2, with a weak D call TRBD1 (6 bases). The TCR was taken from an adult in good health. This sample comprised peripheral blood, obtained on day 0 of AZD1222 vaccination. CDR3 sequence reads: CASSYTGTLNTGELFF. The CDR3 DNA follows: TGTGCCAGCAGCTACACCGGGACATTGAACACCGGGGAGCTGTTTTTT.